This T cell receptor beta chain was sequenced for a study of tumor and adjacent non-tumor tissue in lung cancer. Study conclusions and caveats: In normal lung, the top 100 clones were significantly more dominant than in tumor. Shorter survival was associated with higher TCR diversity in tumors.

Three rounds of nested PCR, following a modified ARM-PCR protocol, produced the TCRbeta library. TCRdb ran MiXCR on the multiplex PCR reads and lists one entry per CDR3 protein. The sample consists of around 99,000 distinct CDR3 sequences, roughly 74% of them appearing once. The CDR3 has 15 amino acids. The germline gives CDR1 SQVTM, CDR2 ANQGSEA. For this clonotype: The antigen is unknown. Compared with germline, one end of the junction differs, possibly owing to a read error.

The template was RNA from unsorted bulk tissue. The sample was lung tumor tissue. This rearrangement joins TRBV29-1 to TRBJ2-3; TRBD2 might be the D (5 bases). This clonotype originated in a woman aged 60 to 75 with non-small cell lung cancer. CDR3 amino acids: CSISGTGVWTDTQYF. The CDR3 DNA reads TGTAGCATATCTGGTACCGGGGTTTGGACAGATACGCAGTATTTT.